This TCR beta chain was observed in a study of post-analysis software for immune sequencing data. Across the study: Relapsing-remitting, secondary progressive and progressive-relapsing courses of multiple sclerosis were included.

Unique molecular identifiers were present in the TCR beta cDNA libraries. The T cell input of roughly 0.95 to 11 million gave a few hundred thousand cDNA molecules. TCRdb passed the PCR reads through MiXCR, listing each CDR3 protein once. In the table there are fewer than 900,000 distinct CDR3 sequences, 46% of which are singletons. Study results and limitations: With TRBV5-6, TRBV5-1 and TRBV20-1 included, about five TRBV segments were more frequent in patients than in controls. The normalized Chao1 diversity of multiple sclerosis patients was significantly lower than that of controls.

There are 15 residues in the CDR3. The germline gives CDR1 SGHRS, CDR2 YFSETQ. With regard to this clonotype: What it recognizes is unknown. One end of the junction fails to match germline, which may point to a read error.

The sample was blood. The clonotype originates from a girl aged 10-17 years with multiple sclerosis. The gene calls are TRBV5-1 and TRBJ2-1; 12 bases line up with TRBD2. CDR3 sequence reads: CASKLGTSGSNGQFF. CDR3 DNA: TGCGCCAGTAAACTCGGGACTAGCGGGTCCAATGGGCAGTTCTTC.